Listed below are T cell receptor beta chains from one sample, sequenced in a study of T cells in localized non-small cell lung cancer. Libraries were prepared by immunoSEQ multiplex PCR; TCRdb keeps only in-frame clonotypes and omits some of them. The sample holds roughly 38,000 clones; about four fifths are singletons and the top ten take around 15%. The sample in question was peripheral blood, obtained before any cancer treatment. The source is a male donor older than 55 with stage III squamous cell lung carcinoma. Each CDR3 is given with its conserved first and last residue. D genes are given only for firm matches. Size is stated for part of the rows, as once, few or many counts, or as a class when the clone is expanded.

16	TRBV18	TRBJ2-7	-	-	CASSPTSTGRVHEQYF	TGTGCCAGCTCACCAACAAGTACCGGGAGAGTACACGAGCAGTACTTC
15	TRBV7-9	TRBJ1-6	-	TRBD1	CASSVTGQGNSPLHF	TGTGCCAGCAGCGTAACGGGACAGGGTAATTCACCCCTCCACTTT
16	TRBV11-2	TRBJ1-5	-	TRBD1	CASSLGQGASNQPQHF	TGTGCCAGCAGCCTAGGACAGGGGGCCAGCAATCAGCCCCAGCATTTT
15	TRBV6-5	TRBJ2-1	-	TRBD1	CASSYLGTESPKQFF	TGTGCCAGCAGTTACTTGGGGACAGAATCACCAAAGCAGTTCTTC
15	TRBV4-2	TRBJ1-1	-	-	CASSPELQVGTEAFF	TGTGCCAGCAGCCCCGAATTACAGGTAGGCACTGAAGCTTTCTTT
13	TRBV10-1	TRBJ2-7	-	-	CASSENRWYEQYF	TGCGCCAGCAGTGAGAACAGGTGGTACGAGCAGTACTTC
15	TRBV7-8	TRBJ1-2	-	-	CASSHLRDPSYGYTF	TGTGCCAGCAGCCACCTCCGGGACCCCTCCTATGGCTACACCTTC
17	TRBV1	TRBJ2-1	-	-	CTSSHPQVAAFENEQFF	TGCACCAGCAGCCACCCCCAGGTAGCCGCCTTTGAAAATGAGCAGTTCTTC
15	TRBV30	TRBJ2-1	once	-	CAWSVARAIYDEQFF	TGTGCCTGGAGTGTAGCGAGGGCAATTTATGATGAGCAGTTCTTC
13	TRBV7-8	TRBJ2-2	-	-	CASSLAGGGELFF	TGTGCCAGCAGCCTTGCTGGAGGGGGGGAGCTGTTTTTT
17	TRBV5-1	TRBJ2-5	-	TRBD1	CASSLNTGTGGGETQYF	TGCGCCAGCAGCTTGAACACCGGGACAGGGGGCGGAGAGACCCAGTACTTC
15	TRBV9	TRBJ1-1	-	TRBD1	CASSVVGTGLTEAFF	TGTGCCAGCAGCGTAGTGGGGACAGGGCTCACTGAAGCTTTCTTT
14	TRBV5-1	TRBJ2-7	-	TRBD2	CASSLSTSTYEQYF	TGCGCCAGCAGCTTGTCGACTAGCACCTACGAGCAGTACTTC
17	TRBV10-3	TRBJ2-3	-	TRBD2	CAISDQGLAGVLDTQYF	TGTGCCATCAGTGACCAGGGACTAGCGGGAGTCCTAGATACGCAGTATTTT
12	TRBV10-3	TRBJ2-3	-	-	CAISEGLDTQYF	TGTGCCATCAGTGAAGGGTTAGATACGCAGTATTTT
15	TRBV19	TRBJ2-7	-	TRBD2	CASSSLPSGGYEQYF	TGTGCCAGTAGTAGTTTGCCATCGGGAGGCTACGAGCAGTACTTC
15	TRBV6-1	TRBJ2-7	-	TRBD1	CASSEATGGAYEQYF	TGTGCCAGCAGTGAAGCGACAGGGGGAGCCTACGAGCAGTACTTC
12	TRBV2	TRBJ2-1	medium-sized	-	CASSDWNNEQFF	TGTGCCAGCAGCGACTGGAACAATGAGCAGTTCTTC
14	TRBV5-1	TRBJ1-4	-	-	CASSLGQLNEKLFF	TGCGCCAGCAGCTTAGGACAGCTTAATGAAAAACTGTTTTTT
15	TRBV5-1	TRBJ2-1	-	TRBD1	CASRAGTGERNEQFF	TGCGCCAGCAGAGCCGGGACAGGGGAACGCAATGAGCAGTTCTTC
15	TRBV7-3	TRBJ1-4	-	TRBD1	CASSLVGTGNEKLFF	TGTGCCAGCAGCTTAGTCGGGACAGGGAATGAAAAACTGTTTTTT
15	TRBV19	TRBJ2-2	-	TRBD1	CASSIGGTATGELFF	TGTGCCAGTAGTATAGGGGGGACAGCCACCGGGGAGCTGTTTTTT
14	TRBV15	TRBJ2-5	medium-sized	TRBD1	CATSAGQEQETQYF	TGTGCCACCAGCGCGGGACAGGAGCAAGAGACCCAGTACTTC
15	TRBV30	TRBJ2-2	few	TRBD2	CACSGRLAGTGELFF	TGTGCCTGTTCAGGGAGACTAGCTGGTACCGGGGAGCTGTTTTTT
15	TRBV19	TRBJ2-3	-	TRBD2	CASSTQAGATDTQYF	TGTGCCAGTAGTACCCAAGCGGGAGCAACAGATACGCAGTATTTT
13	TRBV11-3	TRBJ2-1	-	TRBD1	CASSLERGQGQFF	TGTGCCAGCAGCTTAGAAAGAGGACAGGGACAGTTCTTC
15	TRBV10-3	TRBJ2-7	-	-	CASRAYLTASSEQYF	TGTGCCAGCCGGGCCTACCTAACCGCTTCCAGCGAGCAGTACTTC
17	TRBV28	TRBJ2-7	-	-	CASSLSGRDSRAGEQYF	TGTGCCAGCAGTTTAAGTGGGCGAGACAGTAGGGCGGGCGAGCAGTACTTC
17	TRBV5-1	TRBJ2-1	-	TRBD2	CASSLAGSGAGDNEQFF	TGCGCCAGCAGCTTGGCCGGGTCGGGAGCGGGGGACAATGAGCAGTTCTTC
14	TRBV7-2	TRBJ1-3	-	-	CASSPTDSGNTIYF	TGTGCCAGCAGCCCGACAGACTCTGGAAACACCATATATTTT
16	TRBV6-1	TRBJ2-7	-	-	CASSEIGGRIVYEQYF	TGTGCCAGCAGTGAAATAGGAGGACGGATCGTCTACGAGCAGTACTTC
19	TRBV18	TRBJ2-2	-	-	CASSPLFSGSIANTGELFF	TGTGCCAGCTCACCGTTATTTTCTGGTTCGATCGCGAACACCGGGGAGCTGTTTTTT
15	TRBV2	TRBJ2-3	-	TRBD2	CASSQMTSGTDTQYF	TGTGCCAGCAGTCAGATGACTAGCGGCACAGATACGCAGTATTTT
14	TRBV5-6	TRBJ2-7	-	-	CASSGDRGGYEQYF	TGTGCCAGCAGCGGCGACAGAGGGGGCTACGAGCAGTACTTC
12	TRBV5-4	TRBJ1-1	-	-	CASSLVGTEAFF	TGTGCCAGCAGCTTGGTAGGAACTGAAGCTTTCTTT
15	TRBV29-1	TRBJ1-2	-	TRBD1	CSVEDQGQGARGYTF	TGCAGCGTTGAAGATCAGGGACAGGGGGCGCGTGGCTACACCTTC
13	TRBV2	TRBJ2-4	-	-	CASSGPVGDIQYF	TGTGCCAGCAGTGGGCCGGTCGGGGACATTCAGTACTTC
13	TRBV7-9	TRBJ2-1	-	-	CASSSPYGAEQFF	TGTGCCAGCAGCTCGCCCTATGGCGCTGAGCAGTTCTTC
15	TRBV5-1	TRBJ2-7	-	-	CASRLAPGQLYEQYF	TGCGCCAGCAGGCTTGCCCCCGGACAGCTCTACGAGCAGTACTTC
14	TRBV14	TRBJ1-6	-	-	CASSQSSYNSPLHF	TGTGCCAGCAGCCAGAGCTCCTATAATTCACCCCTCCACTTT
16	TRBV19	TRBJ2-2	-	-	CASSISGTTNTGELFF	TGTGCCAGTAGTATATCCGGGACAACGAACACCGGGGAGCTGTTTTTT
18	TRBV7-6	TRBJ2-1	-	TRBD2	CASSSYQAGLAGGNEQFF	TGTGCCAGCAGCTCATATCAGGCGGGACTAGCGGGAGGGAATGAGCAGTTCTTC
13	TRBV2	TRBJ1-1	-	TRBD1	CASTQGADTEAFF	TGTGCCAGCACCCAGGGGGCGGACACTGAAGCTTTCTTT